This T cell receptor beta chain was recorded in a study of human T cells and chemical hapten exposure. Noted time point: patch test 1, 2 weeks after DPC sensitization. Treatment indicated: therapeutic diphenylcyclopropenone sensitization with weekly scalp DPC. V lost 4 bases, J lost 9 bases, and 9 bases lay in between. Germline V gives CDR1 MGHDK, CDR2 SYGVNS. This CDR3 is built from 11 residues. Ten or more counts support this clonotype. TCRdb reanalysed the RACE reads using MiXCR and keeps one entry per CDR3 protein. The sample records roughly 120,000 distinct CDR3 sequences, around 10% being singletons.

The clonotype was recovered from a woman aged 45-65 years with alopecia areata. Some clones in this sample may be carry-over from other donors' samples. The starting material was whole blood, obtained in connection with sensitization to the hapten diphenylcyclopropenone (DPC). V and J are TRBV25-1 and TRBJ2-5; D possibly corresponds to TRBD2 (6 bases). The CDR3 here is CASSGWGAQYF. In nucleotides, the CDR3 is TGTGCCAGCAGTGGGTGGGGGGCCCAGTACTTC.